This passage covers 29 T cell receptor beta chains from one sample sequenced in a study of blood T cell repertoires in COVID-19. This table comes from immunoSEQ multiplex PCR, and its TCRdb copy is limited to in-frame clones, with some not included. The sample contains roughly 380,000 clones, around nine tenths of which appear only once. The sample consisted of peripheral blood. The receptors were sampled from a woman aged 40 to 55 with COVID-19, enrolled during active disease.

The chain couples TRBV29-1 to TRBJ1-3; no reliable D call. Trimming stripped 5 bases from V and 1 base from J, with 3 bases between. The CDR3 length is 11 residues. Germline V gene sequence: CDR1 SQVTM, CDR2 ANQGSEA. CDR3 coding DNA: TGCAGCGTTCTATCTGGAAACACCATATATTTT. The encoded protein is CSVLSGNTIYF.

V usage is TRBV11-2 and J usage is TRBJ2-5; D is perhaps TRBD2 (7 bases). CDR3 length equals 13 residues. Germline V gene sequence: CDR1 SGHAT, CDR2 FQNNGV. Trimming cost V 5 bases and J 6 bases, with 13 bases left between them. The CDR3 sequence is CASSQRGGKTQYF. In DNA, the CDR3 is TGTGCCAGCAGCCAGAGGGGGGGAAAGACCCAGTACTTC.

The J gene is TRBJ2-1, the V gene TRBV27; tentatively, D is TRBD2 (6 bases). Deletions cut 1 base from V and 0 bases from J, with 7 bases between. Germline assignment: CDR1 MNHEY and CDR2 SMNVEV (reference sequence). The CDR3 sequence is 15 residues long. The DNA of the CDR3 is TGTGCCAGCAGTTTATTGGGGGGCTCCTACAATGAGCAGTTCTTC. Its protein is CASSLLGGSYNEQFF.

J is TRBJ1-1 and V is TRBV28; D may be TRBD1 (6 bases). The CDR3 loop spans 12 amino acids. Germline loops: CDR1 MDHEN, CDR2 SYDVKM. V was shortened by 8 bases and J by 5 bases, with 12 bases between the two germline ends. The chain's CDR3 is CASVQGNTEAFF. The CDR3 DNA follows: TGTGCCAGCGTCCAGGGGAATACTGAAGCTTTCTTT.

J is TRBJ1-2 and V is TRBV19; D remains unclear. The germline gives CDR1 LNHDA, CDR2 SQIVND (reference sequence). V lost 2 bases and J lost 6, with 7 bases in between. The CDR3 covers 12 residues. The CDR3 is CASSILADGYTF. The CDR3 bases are TGTGCCAGTAGTATACTGGCCGATGGCTACACCTTC. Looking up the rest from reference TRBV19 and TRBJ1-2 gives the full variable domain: DGGITQSPKYLFRKEGQNVTLSCEQNLNHDAMYWYRQDPGQGLRLIYYSQIVNDFQKGDIAEGYSVSREKKESFPLTVTSAQKNPTAFYLCASSILADGYTFGSGTRLTVV.

The CDR3 bases are TGTGCCAGCAGCACCACCCTGGGGGCGGTAAACCAGCCCCAGCATTTT. Protein: CASSTTLGAVNQPQHF. The chain recombines TRBV7-9 with TRBJ1-5, with D tentatively TRBD1 (6 bases). The germline V and J ends were trimmed by 5 bases and 7 bases, with 21 bases remaining between them. Germline CDR1 and CDR2: SEHNR and FQNEAQ (reference sequence). The CDR3 is 16 amino acids.

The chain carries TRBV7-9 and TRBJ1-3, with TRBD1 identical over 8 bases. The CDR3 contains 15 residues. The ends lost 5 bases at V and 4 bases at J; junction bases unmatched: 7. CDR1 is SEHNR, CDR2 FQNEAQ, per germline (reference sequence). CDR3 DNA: TGTGCCAGCAGCCCAAAAGGGACAGGAGGAAACACCATATATTTT. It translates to CASSPKGTGGNTIYF.

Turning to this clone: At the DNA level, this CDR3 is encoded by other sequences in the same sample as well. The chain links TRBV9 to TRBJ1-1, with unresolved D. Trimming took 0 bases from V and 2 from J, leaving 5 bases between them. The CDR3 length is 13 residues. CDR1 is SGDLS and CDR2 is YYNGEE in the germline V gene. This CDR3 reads CASSVAGNTEAFF. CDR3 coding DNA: TGTGCCAGCAGCGTAGCAGGCAACACTGAAGCTTTCTTT.

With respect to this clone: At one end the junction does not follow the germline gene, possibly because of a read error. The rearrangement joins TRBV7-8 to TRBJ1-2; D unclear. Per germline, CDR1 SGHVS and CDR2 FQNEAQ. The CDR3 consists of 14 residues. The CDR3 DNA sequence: TGTGCCAGCAGCTTAAAACGTTCGGACTACGGCTACACCTTC. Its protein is CASSLKRSDYGYTF.

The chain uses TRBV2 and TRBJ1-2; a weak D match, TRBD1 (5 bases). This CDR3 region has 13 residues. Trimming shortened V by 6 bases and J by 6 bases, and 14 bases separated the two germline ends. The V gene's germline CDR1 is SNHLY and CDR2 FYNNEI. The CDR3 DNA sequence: TGTGCCAGCAGCGACGACAGACTTGATGGCTACACCTTC. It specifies CASSDDRLDGYTF.

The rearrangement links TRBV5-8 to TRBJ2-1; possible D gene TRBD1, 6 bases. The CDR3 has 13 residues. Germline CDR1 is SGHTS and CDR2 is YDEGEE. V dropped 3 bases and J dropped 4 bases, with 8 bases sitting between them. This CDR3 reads CASSSQGYNEQFF. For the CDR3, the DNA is TGTGCCAGCAGCTCACAGGGTTACAATGAGCAGTTCTTC.

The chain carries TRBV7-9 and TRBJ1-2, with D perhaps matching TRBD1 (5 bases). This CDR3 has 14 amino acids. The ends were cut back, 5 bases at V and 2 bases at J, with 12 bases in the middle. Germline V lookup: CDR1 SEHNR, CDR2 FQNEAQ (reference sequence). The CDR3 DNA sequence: TGTGCCAGCAGCCCCACCGGGGGGAACTATGGCTACACCTTC. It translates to CASSPTGGNYGYTF.

CDR3 region: CASSRTVSGNTIYF. The CDR3 DNA sequence: TGTGCCAGCAGTAGGACTGTATCTGGAAACACCATATATTTT. The chain is built from TRBV6-5 and TRBJ1-3; D uncertain. Germline-derived CDR1 and CDR2 are MNHEY and SVGAGI. V was cut by 5 bases and J by 1 base, with 9 bases left in between. This CDR3 spans 14 amino acids.

CDR3 in amino acids: CAWSVLAGGPYNEQYF. Here the CDR3 DNA reads TGTGCCTGGAGTGTACTAGCGGGAGGACCTTATAACGAGCAGTACTTC. This sequence joins TRBV30 and TRBJ2-7; 12 nucleotides match TRBD2. Germline-derived CDR1 and CDR2 are GTSNPN and SVGIG (reference sequence). This CDR3 comprises 16 residues. V trimming: 0 bases; J trimming: 5 bases; junction bases outside the gene matches: 8.

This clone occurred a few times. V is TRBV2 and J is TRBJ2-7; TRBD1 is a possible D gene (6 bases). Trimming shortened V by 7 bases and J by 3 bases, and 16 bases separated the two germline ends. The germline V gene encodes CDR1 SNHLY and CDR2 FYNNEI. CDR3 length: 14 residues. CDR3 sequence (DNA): TGTGCCAGCACCCTTCAACAGGGAAACTACGAGCAGTACTTC. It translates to CASTLQQGNYEQYF.

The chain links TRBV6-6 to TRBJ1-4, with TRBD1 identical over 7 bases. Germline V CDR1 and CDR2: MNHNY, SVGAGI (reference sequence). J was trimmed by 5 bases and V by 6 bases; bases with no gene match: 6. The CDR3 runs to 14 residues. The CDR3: CASRGQAINEKLFF. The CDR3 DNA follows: TGTGCCAGCAGAGGACAGGCGATCAATGAAAAACTGTTTTTT.

The CDR3 nucleotides are TGTGCCAGCAGCGGACAGCTAGCCCAAGAGACCCAGTACTTC. Amino acids: CASSGQLAQETQYF. The gene calls are TRBV6-5 and TRBJ2-5; possibly TRBD1 for D (6 bases). The CDR3 is 14 residues long. V shed 6 bases and J shed 1 base, with 12 bases lying between them. Germline V gives CDR1 MNHEY, CDR2 SVGAGI.

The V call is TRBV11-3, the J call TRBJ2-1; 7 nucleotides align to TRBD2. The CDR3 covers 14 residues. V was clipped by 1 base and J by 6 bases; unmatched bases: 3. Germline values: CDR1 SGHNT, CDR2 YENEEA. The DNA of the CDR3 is TGTGCCAGCAGCTTAGGGGGCGGGAGCAATGAGCAGTTCTTC. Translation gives CASSLGGGSNEQFF.

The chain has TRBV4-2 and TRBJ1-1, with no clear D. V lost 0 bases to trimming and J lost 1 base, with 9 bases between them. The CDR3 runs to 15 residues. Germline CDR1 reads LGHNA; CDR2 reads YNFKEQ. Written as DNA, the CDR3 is TGTGCCAGCAGCCAAGAAACACAGCCGAACACTGAAGCTTTCTTT. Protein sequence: CASSQETQPNTEAFF.

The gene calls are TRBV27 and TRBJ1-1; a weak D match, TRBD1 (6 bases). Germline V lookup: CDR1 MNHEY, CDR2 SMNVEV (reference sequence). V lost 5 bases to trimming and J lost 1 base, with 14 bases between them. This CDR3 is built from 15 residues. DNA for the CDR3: TGTGCCAGCAGTCTCGGACAGCCGCCGAACACTGAAGCTTTCTTT. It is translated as CASSLGQPPNTEAFF.

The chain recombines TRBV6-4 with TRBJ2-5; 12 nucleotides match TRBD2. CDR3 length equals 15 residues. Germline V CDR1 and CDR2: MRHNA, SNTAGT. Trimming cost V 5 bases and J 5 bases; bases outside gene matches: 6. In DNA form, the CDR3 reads TGTGCCAGCAGTCCACTAGCGGGGGGCGCGGAGACCCAGTACTTC. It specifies CASSPLAGGAETQYF.

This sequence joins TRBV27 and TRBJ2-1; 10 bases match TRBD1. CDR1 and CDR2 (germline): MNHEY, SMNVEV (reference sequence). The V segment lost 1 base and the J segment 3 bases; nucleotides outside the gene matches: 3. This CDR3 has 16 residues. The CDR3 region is CASSLWDRGRYNEQFF. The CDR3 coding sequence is TGTGCCAGCAGTTTATGGGACAGGGGACGCTACAATGAGCAGTTCTTC.

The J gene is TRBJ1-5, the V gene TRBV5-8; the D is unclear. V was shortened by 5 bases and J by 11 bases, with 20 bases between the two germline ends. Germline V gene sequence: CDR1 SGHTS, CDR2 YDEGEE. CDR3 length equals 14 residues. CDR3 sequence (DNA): TGTGCCAGCAGGGAGGTTCGGCCCGACTTGTCCCAGCATTTT. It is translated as CASREVRPDLSQHF.

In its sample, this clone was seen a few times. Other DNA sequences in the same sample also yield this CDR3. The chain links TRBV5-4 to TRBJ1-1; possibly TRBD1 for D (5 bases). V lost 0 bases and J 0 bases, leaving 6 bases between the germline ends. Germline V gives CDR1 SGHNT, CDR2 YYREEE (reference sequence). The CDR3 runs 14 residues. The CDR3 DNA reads TGTGCCAGCAGCTTGGCACAGGTGAACACTGAAGCTTTCTTT. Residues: CASSLAQVNTEAFF.

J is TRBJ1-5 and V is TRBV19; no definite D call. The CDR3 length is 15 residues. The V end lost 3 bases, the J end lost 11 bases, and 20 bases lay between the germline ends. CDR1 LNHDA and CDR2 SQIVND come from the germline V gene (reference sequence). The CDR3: CASSIGRSSVIAQHF. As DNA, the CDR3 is TGTGCCAGTAGTATCGGAAGGTCTAGCGTGATAGCCCAGCATTTT.

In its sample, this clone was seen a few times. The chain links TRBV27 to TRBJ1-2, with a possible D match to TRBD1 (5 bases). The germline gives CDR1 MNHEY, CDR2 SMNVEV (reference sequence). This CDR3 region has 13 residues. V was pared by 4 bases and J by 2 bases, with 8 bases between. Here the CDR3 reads CASSSPGNYGYTF. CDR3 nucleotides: TGTGCCAGCAGTTCCCCAGGGAACTATGGCTACACCTTC.

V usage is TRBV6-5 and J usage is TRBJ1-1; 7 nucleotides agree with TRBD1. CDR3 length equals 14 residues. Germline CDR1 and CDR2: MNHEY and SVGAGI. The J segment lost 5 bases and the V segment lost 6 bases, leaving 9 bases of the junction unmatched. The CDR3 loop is CASRDRQGNTEAFF. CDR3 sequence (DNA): TGTGCCAGCAGAGACCGACAGGGTAATACTGAAGCTTTCTTT.

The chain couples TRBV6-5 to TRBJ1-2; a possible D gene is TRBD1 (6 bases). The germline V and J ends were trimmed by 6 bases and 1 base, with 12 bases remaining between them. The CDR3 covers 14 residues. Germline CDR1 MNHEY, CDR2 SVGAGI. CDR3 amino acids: CASRLQGSNYGYTF. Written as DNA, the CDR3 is TGTGCCAGCAGACTACAGGGAAGTAACTATGGCTACACCTTC.

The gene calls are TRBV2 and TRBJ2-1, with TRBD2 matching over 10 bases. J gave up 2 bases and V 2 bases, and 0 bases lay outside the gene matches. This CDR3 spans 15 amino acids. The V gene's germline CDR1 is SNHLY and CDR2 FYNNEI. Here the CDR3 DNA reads TGTGCCAGCAGTGAAAGCGGGAGGGCCTACAATGAGCAGTTCTTC. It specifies CASSESGRAYNEQFF.